This T cell receptor beta chain is drawn from a study of blood T cell repertoires in COVID-19. The wider study: Italy, Spain and the United States were the sources of the convalescent and acute COVID-19 samples.

CDR1 and CDR2 (germline): MDHEN, SYDVKM. Trimming at V came to 10 bases and at J to 9 bases, leaving 15 bases not matched to a gene. This CDR3 has 15 residues. This table comes from immunoSEQ multiplex PCR, and its TCRdb copy is limited to in-frame clones, with some not included. The sample contains fewer than 60,000 clones, approximately 85% of which appear only once. Sequencing was carried out using peripheral blood. The sequence derives from a man between 60 and 75 years old with acute or convalescent COVID-19. The V and J genes are TRBV28 and TRBJ2-1; 10 bases match TRBD2. The chain's CDR3 is CATNKLLAGFGEQFF. The CDR3 DNA reads as TGTGCCACTAACAAACTACTAGCGGGGTTTGGTGAGCAGTTCTTC. Complete variable domain (other parts from reference TRBV28 and TRBJ2-1): DVKVTQSSRYLVKRTGEKVFLECVQDMDHENMFWYRQDPGLGLRLIYFSYDVKMKEKGDIPEGYSVSREKKERFSLILESASTNQTSMYLCATNKLLAGFGEQFFGPGTRLTVL.